The 10 T cell receptor beta chains below come from one sample, sequenced in a study of blood T cell repertoires in COVID-19. TCRdb keeps only in-frame clones here, not all; method: immunoSEQ multiplex PCR. The profile covers roughly 200,000 clones, with around nine tenths appearing a single time and around 4% taken by the ten largest. Source material: PBMCs or T cells enriched from blood (not recorded which). These receptors came from a young woman who had been exposed to COVID-19.

The V and J genes are TRBV25-1 and TRBJ1-2, with D maybe TRBD1 (5 bases). The CDR3 runs 14 residues. Between the trimmed V and J ends, which lost 2 bases and 5 bases, there was a span of 12 bases. Germline V CDR1 and CDR2: MGHDK, SYGVNS. DNA for the CDR3: TGTGCCAGCAGTGAAGGGGGGTTGGGGTATGGCTACACCTTC. It codes for CASSEGGLGYGYTF.

The gene calls are TRBV5-1 and TRBJ2-5, with 9 bases aligning to TRBD2. Germline V CDR1 and CDR2: SGHRS, YFSETQ. V trimming: 3 bases; J trimming: 2 bases; junction bases outside the gene matches: 8. There are 16 residues in the CDR3. Here the CDR3 reads CASSSGRSGGQETQYF. CDR3 DNA: TGCGCCAGCAGCTCTGGGCGTAGCGGGGGACAAGAGACCCAGTACTTC.

The rearrangement joins TRBV7-2 to TRBJ1-2, with 7 bases lining up with TRBD1. CDR1 and CDR2 from the germline V gene are SGHTA and FQGNSA. This CDR3 has 13 residues. With V trimmed by 5 bases and J by 8 bases, 8 bases remained unmatched. This CDR3 reads CASSRDSWMGYTF. The CDR3 DNA reads as TGTGCCAGCAGCCGGGACAGTTGGATGGGCTACACCTTC.

This clone was counted once. The gene calls are TRBV27 and TRBJ1-2, with TRBD1 matching over 7 bases. This CDR3 region has 15 residues. V lost 6 bases to trimming and J lost 6 bases; unmatched junction nucleotides: 13. The germline gives CDR1 MNHEY, CDR2 SMNVEV (reference sequence). CDR3 amino acids: CASSQGEGWINGYTF. In DNA form, the CDR3 reads TGTGCCAGCAGCCAGGGGGAAGGCTGGATCAATGGCTACACCTTC.

CDR3 bases: TGTGCCAGTAGTATAGTCGAGGGCTACGAGCAGTACTTC. Its translation: CASSIVEGYEQYF. The chain joins TRBV19 to TRBJ2-7; D is possibly TRBD2 (5 bases). The germline gives CDR1 LNHDA, CDR2 SQIVND (reference sequence). This CDR3 is 13 amino acids long. Trimming removed 1 base from V and 3 bases from J, with 7 bases in between.

V gene TRBV12-3 or TRBV12-4 combines with J gene TRBJ1-1, with D possibly matching TRBD1 (6 bases). V dropped 7 bases and J dropped 6 bases, with 12 bases sitting between them. The CDR3 covers 12 residues. The CDR3 region is CASIGGEAEAFF. The CDR3 DNA follows: TGTGCCAGCATTGGGGGCGAGGCTGAAGCTTTCTTT.

V and J are TRBV3-1 (or the pseudogene TRBV3-2) and TRBJ2-1; 11 bases are shared with TRBD2. Germline CDR1 LGHDT, CDR2 YNNKEL (reference sequence). The CDR3 length is 15 residues. With 1 base clipped from V and 9 bases from J, the junction kept 5 bases outside the gene matches. Here the CDR3 reads CASSQVSLAGAEQFF. The CDR3 DNA reads as TGTGCCAGCAGCCAAGTGTCACTAGCGGGGGCTGAGCAGTTCTTC.

The gene calls are TRBV2 and TRBJ1-4; no definite D call. V was clipped by 7 bases and J by 7 bases, with 22 bases between them. Germline V gene sequence: CDR1 SNHLY, CDR2 FYNNEI. The CDR3 covers 16 residues. CDR3 sequence (DNA): TGTGCCAGCACTATAAGCGGGCTGGGTGTCGGTGAAAAACTGTTTTTT. Its translation: CASTISGLGVGEKLFF.

The CDR3, as DNA: TGTGCCAGCAGCCGGACCGGGACAGGGAGGTCACCCCTCCACTTT. It specifies CASSRTGTGRSPLHF. The rearrangement links TRBV4-2 to TRBJ1-6, with 9 nucleotides matching TRBD1. CDR3 length equals 15 residues. J gave up 10 bases and V 4 bases, and 8 bases lay outside the gene matches. Germline-derived CDR1 and CDR2 are LGHNA and YNFKEQ.

This chain links TRBV3-1 (or the pseudogene TRBV3-2) with TRBJ2-2; D gene ambiguous. Per germline, CDR1 LGHDT and CDR2 YNNKEL (reference sequence). This CDR3 is 14 amino acids long. Trimming removed 2 bases at V and 4 bases at J, with 8 bases between. The CDR3 spells CASSQFSGTGELFF. CDR3 DNA sequence: TGTGCCAGCAGCCAATTTTCAGGCACCGGGGAGCTGTTTTTT.